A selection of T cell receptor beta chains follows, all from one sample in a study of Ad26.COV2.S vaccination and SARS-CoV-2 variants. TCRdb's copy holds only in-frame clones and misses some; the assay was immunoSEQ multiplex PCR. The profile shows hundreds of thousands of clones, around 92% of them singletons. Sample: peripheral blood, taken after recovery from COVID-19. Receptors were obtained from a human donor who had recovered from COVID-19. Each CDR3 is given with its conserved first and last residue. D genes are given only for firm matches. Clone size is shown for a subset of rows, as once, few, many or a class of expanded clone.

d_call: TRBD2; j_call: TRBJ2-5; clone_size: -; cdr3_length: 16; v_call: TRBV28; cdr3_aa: CASRRLAGVTGETQYF; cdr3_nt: TGTGCCAGCAGGAGACTAGCGGGGGTGACAGGGGAGACCCAGTACTTC
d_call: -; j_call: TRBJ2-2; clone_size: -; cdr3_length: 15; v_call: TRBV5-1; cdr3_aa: CASSLALRNTGELFF; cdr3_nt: TGCGCCAGCAGCTTGGCCCTCAGAAACACCGGGGAGCTGTTTTTT
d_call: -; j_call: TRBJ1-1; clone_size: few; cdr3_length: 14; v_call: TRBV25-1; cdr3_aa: CASSEFEGIAEAFF; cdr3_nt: TGTGCCAGCAGTGAATTCGAGGGTATCGCTGAAGCTTTCTTT
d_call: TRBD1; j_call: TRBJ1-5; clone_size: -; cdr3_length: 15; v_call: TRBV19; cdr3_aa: CASSIDRGWGQPQHF; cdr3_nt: TGTGCCAGTAGTATCGACAGGGGATGGGGTCAGCCCCAGCATTTT
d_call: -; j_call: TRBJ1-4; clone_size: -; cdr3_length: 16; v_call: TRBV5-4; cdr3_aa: CASSSQGLATNEKLFF; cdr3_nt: TGTGCCAGCAGCTCGCAGGGGCTTGCAACTAATGAAAAACTGTTTTTT
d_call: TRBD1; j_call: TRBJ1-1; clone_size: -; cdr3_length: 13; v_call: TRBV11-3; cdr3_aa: CASSFRQGAEAFF; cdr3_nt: TGTGCCAGCAGCTTTAGACAGGGGGCTGAAGCTTTCTTT
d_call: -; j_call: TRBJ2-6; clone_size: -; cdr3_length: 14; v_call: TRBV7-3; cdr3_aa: CASSRVRGANVLTF; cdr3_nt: TGTGCCAGCAGCAGGGTCCGCGGGGCCAACGTCCTGACTTTC
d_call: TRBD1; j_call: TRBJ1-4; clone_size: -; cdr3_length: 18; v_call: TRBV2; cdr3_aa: CASSEVGQPPWVNEKLFF; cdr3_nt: TGTGCCAGCAGTGAAGTGGGACAGCCGCCTTGGGTTAATGAAAAACTGTTTTTT
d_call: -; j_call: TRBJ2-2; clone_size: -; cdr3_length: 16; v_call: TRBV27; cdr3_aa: CASSLEGRSDTGELFF; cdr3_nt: TGTGCCAGCAGTTTGGAGGGGAGGTCAGACACCGGGGAGCTGTTTTTT
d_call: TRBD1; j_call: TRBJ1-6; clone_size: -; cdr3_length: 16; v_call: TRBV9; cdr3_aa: CASSVGGLQGNSPLHF; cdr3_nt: TGTGCCAGCAGCGTAGGGGGGTTACAGGGGAATTCACCCCTCCACTTT
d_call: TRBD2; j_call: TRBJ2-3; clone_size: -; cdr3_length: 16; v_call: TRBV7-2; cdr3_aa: CASSLAGRRGADTQYF; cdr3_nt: TGTGCCAGCAGCTTAGCCGGGAGGCGGGGGGCAGATACGCAGTATTTT
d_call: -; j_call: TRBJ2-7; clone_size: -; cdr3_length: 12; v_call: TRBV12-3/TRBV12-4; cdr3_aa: CASSFRAYEQYF; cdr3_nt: TGTGCCAGCAGTTTTAGGGCGTACGAGCAGTACTTC
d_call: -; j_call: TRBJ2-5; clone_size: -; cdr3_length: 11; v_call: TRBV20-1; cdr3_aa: CSANSGETQYF; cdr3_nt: TGCAGTGCTAACAGCGGAGAGACCCAGTACTTC
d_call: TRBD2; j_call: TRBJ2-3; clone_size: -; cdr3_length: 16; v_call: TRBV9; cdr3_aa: CASSVDGGTSGGKLYF; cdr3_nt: TGTGCCAGCAGCGTAGATGGCGGGACTAGCGGGGGGAAGTTGTATTTT
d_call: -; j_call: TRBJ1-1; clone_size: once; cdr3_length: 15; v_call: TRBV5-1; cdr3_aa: CASSLGGPMNTEAFF; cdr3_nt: TGCGCCAGCAGCTTGGGGGGGCCCATGAACACTGAAGCTTTCTTT
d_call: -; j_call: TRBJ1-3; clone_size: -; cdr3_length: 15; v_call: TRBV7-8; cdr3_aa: CASSRTGMGGNTIYF; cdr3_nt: TGTGCCAGCAGCCGTACAGGGATGGGCGGAAACACCATATATTTT
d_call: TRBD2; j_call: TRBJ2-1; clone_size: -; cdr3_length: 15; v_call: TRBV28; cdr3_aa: CATSLAGVTYNEQFF; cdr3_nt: TGTGCCACCAGTCTAGCGGGGGTTACCTACAATGAGCAGTTCTTC
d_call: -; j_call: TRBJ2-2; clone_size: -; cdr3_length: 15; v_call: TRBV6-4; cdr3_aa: CASRPRGGSTGELFF; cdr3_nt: TGTGCCAGCAGGCCCAGGGGGGGAAGCACCGGGGAGCTGTTTTTT
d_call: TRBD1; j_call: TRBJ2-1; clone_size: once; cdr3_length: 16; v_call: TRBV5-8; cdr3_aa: CASSRGTGTAYNEQFF; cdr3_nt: TGTGCCAGCAGCCGAGGGACAGGAACGGCCTACAATGAGCAGTTCTTC
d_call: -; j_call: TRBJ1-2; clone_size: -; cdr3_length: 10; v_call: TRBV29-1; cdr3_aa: CSVRDKSYTF; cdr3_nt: TGCAGCGTTCGGGACAAAAGCTACACCTTC
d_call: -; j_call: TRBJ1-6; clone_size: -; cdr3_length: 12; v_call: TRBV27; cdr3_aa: CASSIYNSPLHF; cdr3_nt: TGTGCCAGCAGCATCTATAATTCACCCCTCCACTTT
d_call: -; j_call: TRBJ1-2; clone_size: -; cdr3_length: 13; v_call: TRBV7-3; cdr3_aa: CASSSAENYGYTF; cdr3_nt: TGTGCCAGCAGCTCAGCGGAGAACTATGGCTACACCTTC
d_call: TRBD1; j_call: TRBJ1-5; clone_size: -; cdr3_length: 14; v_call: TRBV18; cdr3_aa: CASSRTGTGQPQHF; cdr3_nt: TGTGCCAGCTCACGGACAGGGACGGGGCAGCCCCAGCATTTT
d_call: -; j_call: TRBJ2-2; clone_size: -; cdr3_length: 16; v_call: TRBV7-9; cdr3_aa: CASSSRVGADTGELFF; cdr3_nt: TGTGCCAGCAGCTCCAGGGTGGGGGCCGACACCGGGGAGCTGTTTTTT
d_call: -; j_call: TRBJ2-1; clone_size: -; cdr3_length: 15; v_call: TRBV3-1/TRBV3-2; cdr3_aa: CASSQGGGRGNEQFF; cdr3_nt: TGTGCCAGCAGCCAAGGAGGGGGACGGGGCAATGAGCAGTTCTTC
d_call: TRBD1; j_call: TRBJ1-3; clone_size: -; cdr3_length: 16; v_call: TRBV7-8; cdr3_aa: CASSPLGQGSGNTIYF; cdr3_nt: TGTGCCAGCAGCCCGTTGGGACAGGGCTCTGGAAACACCATATATTTT
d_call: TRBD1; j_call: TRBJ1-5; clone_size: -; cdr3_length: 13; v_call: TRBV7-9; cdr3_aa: CASSATGSRPQHF; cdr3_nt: TGTGCCAGCAGCGCGACAGGGTCCCGGCCCCAGCATTTT
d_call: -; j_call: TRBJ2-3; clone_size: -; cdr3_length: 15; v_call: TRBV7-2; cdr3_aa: CASSLRPRSADTQYF; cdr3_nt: TGTGCCAGCAGCCTAAGGCCCCGCAGTGCAGATACGCAGTATTTT
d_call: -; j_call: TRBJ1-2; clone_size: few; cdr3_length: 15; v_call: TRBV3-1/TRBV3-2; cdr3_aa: CASSQIGRSSYGYTF; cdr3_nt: TGTGCCAGCAGCCAAATTGGTCGGTCGTCATATGGCTACACCTTC
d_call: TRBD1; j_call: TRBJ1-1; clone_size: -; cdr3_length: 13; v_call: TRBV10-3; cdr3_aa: CAISRTGNTEAFF; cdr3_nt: TGTGCCATCAGTCGGACAGGGAACACTGAAGCTTTCTTT
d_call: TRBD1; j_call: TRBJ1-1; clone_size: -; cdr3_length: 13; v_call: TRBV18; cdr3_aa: CASSPPGQLEAFF; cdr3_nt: TGTGCCAGCTCACCACCGGGACAGCTTGAAGCTTTCTTT
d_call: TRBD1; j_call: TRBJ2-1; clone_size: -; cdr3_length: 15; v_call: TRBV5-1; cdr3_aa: CASSRQGRSYNEQFF; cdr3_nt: TGCGCCAGCAGCCGACAGGGCCGGTCCTACAATGAGCAGTTCTTC
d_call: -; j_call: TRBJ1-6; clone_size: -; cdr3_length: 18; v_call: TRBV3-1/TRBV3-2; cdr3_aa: CASSQEKYRNSYNSPLHF; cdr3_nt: TGTGCCAGCAGCCAAGAAAAATATAGGAACTCCTATAATTCACCCCTCCACTTT
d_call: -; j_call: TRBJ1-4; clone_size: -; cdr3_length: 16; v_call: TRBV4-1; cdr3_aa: CASSQDTTTQNEKLFF; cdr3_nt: TGCGCCAGCAGCCAAGATACAACAACCCAAAATGAAAAACTGTTTTTT
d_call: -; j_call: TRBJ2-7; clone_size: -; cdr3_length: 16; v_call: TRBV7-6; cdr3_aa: CASSLASKETPYEQYF; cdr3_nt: TGTGCCAGCAGCTTAGCGAGCAAGGAGACCCCCTACGAGCAGTACTTC
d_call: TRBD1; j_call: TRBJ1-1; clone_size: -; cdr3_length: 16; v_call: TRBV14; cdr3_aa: CASSQHLQGQVREAFF; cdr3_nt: TGTGCCAGCAGCCAACATCTACAGGGGCAAGTTCGAGAAGCTTTCTTT
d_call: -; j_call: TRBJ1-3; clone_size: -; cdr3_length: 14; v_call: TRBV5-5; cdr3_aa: CASSLDSSGNTIYF; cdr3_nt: TGTGCCAGCAGCTTGGATAGCTCTGGAAACACCATATATTTT
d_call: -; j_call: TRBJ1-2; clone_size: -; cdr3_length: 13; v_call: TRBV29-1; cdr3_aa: CSVDVPAGVGYTF; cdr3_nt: TGCAGCGTTGACGTCCCGGCAGGGGTTGGCTACACCTTC
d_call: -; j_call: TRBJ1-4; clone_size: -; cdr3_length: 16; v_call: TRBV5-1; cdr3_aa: CASSLVSGATNEKLFF; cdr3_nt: TGCGCCAGCAGCTTGGTTTCGGGGGCAACTAATGAAAAACTGTTTTTT
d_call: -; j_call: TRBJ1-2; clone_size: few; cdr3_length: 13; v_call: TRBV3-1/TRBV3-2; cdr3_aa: CASSQEDSYGYTF; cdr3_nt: TGTGCCAGCAGCCAGGAGGACAGCTATGGCTACACCTTC
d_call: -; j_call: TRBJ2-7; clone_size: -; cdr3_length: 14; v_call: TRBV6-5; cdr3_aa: CASSYSSGSYEQYF; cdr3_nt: TGTGCCAGCAGTTACTCATCGGGGTCATACGAGCAGTACTTC
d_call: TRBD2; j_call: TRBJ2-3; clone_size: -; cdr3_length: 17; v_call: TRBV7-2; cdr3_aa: CASSTRLAGGPTDTQYF; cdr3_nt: TGTGCCAGCAGCACCAGACTAGCGGGGGGGCCCACAGATACGCAGTATTTT
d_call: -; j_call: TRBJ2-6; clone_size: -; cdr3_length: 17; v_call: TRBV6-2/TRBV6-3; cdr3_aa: CASSYEVGGAGANVLTF; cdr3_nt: TGTGCCAGCAGTTACGAGGTAGGCGGTGCTGGGGCCAACGTCCTGACTTTC
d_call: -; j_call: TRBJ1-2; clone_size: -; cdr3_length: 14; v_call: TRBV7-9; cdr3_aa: CASSPPGQHYGYTF; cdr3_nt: TGTGCCAGCAGCCCGCCAGGGCAGCACTATGGCTACACCTTC
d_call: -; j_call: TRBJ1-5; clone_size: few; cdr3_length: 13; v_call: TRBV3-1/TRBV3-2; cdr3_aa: CASSQGYNQPQHF; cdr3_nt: TGTGCCAGCAGCCAAGGCTACAATCAGCCCCAGCATTTT
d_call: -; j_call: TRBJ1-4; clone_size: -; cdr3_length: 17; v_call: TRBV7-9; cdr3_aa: CASSLESGQRENEKLFF; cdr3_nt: TGTGCCAGCAGCTTAGAATCCGGACAACGGGAAAATGAAAAACTGTTTTTT
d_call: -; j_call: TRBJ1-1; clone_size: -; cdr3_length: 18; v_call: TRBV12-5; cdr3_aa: CASGTSGGTLLMNTEAFF; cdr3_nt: TGTGCTAGTGGCACCAGTGGGGGGACACTTCTCATGAACACTGAAGCTTTCTTT
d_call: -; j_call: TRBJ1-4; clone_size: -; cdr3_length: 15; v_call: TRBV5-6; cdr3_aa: CASSLQGTGREKLFF; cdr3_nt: TGTGCCAGCAGCTTGCAGGGAACAGGGAGGGAAAAACTGTTTTTT
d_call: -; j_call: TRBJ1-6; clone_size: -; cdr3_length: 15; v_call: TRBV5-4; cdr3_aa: CASSLARVGNSPLHF; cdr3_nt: TGTGCCAGCAGCTTGGCGAGAGTCGGTAATTCACCCCTCCACTTT
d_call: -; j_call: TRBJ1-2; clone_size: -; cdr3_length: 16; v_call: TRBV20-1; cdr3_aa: CSASGGARGGYYGYTF; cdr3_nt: TGCAGTGCTAGTGGGGGCGCGAGGGGGGGCTACTATGGCTACACCTTC
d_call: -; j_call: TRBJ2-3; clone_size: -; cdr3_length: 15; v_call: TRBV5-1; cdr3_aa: CASSLEGFYTDTQYF; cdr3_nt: TGCGCCAGCAGCTTGGAGGGGTTTTACACAGATACGCAGTATTTT
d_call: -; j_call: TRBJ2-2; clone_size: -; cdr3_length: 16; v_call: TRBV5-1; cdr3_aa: CASSLVGRALTGELFF; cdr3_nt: TGCGCCAGCAGCTTGGTCGGCCGAGCCCTCACCGGGGAGCTGTTTTTT
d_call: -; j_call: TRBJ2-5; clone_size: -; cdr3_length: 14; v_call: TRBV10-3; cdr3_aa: CAISEAPAQETQYF; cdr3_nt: TGTGCCATCAGTGAGGCCCCGGCACAAGAGACCCAGTACTTC
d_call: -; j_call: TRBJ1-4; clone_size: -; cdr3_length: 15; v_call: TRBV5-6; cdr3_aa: CASSPEGATNEKLFF; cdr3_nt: TGTGCCAGCAGCCCCGAGGGTGCAACTAATGAAAAACTGTTTTTT
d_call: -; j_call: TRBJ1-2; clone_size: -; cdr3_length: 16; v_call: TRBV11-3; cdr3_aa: CASSLNHPTAGIGYTF; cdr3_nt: TGTGCCAGCAGCTTAAACCACCCGACTGCAGGGATTGGCTACACCTTC
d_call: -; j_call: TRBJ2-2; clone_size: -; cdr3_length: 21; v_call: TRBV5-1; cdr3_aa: CASYHKTGQIYDTANTGELFF; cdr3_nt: TGCGCCAGTTACCACAAGACCGGACAGATCTATGATACCGCGAACACCGGGGAGCTGTTTTTT
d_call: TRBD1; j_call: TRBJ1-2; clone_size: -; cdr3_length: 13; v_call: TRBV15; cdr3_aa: CATSTGQGRGYTF; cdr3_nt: TGTGCCACCAGCACCGGACAGGGACGCGGCTACACCTTC
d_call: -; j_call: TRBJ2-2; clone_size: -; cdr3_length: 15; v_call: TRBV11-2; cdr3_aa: CASSLFAGAPGELFF; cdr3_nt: TGTGCCAGCAGCTTATTTGCAGGGGCCCCCGGGGAGCTGTTTTTT
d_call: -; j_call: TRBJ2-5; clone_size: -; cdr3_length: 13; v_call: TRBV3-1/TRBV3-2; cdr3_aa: CASSLLGKETQYF; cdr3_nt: TGTGCCAGCAGCCTGCTCGGCAAGGAGACCCAGTACTTC